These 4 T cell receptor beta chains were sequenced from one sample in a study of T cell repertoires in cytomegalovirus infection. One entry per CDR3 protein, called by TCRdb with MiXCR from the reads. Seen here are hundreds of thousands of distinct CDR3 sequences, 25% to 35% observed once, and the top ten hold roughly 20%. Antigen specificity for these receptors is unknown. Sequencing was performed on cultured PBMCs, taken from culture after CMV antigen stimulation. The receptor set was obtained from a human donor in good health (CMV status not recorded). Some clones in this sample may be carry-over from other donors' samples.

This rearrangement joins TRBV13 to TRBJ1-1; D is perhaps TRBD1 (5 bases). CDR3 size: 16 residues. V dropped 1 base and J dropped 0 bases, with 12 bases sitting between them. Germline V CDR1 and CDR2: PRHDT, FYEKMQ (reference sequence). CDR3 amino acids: CASSLVQGGVNTEAFF. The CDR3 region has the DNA TGTGCCAGCAGCTTAGTCCAGGGCGGAGTGAACACTGAAGCTTTCTTT. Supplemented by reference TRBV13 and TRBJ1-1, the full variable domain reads AAGVIQSPRHLIKEKRETATLKCYPIPRHDTVYWYQQGPGQDPQFLISFYEKMQSDKGSIPDRFSAQQFSDYHSELNMSSLELGDSALYFCASSLVQGGVNTEAFFGQGTRLTVV.

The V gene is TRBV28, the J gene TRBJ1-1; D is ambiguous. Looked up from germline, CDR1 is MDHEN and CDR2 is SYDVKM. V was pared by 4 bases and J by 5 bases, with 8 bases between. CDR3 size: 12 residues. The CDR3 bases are TGTGCCAGCAGTTCCCGAAGGACTGAAGCTTTCTTT. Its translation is CASSSRRTEAFF.

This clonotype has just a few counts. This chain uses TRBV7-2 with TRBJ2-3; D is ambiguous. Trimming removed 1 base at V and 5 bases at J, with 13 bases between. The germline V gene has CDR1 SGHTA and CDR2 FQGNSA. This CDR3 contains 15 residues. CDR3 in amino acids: CASSLVRELGDTQYF. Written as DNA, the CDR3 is TGTGCCAGCAGCTTAGTCCGCGAGTTGGGAGATACGCAGTATTTT.

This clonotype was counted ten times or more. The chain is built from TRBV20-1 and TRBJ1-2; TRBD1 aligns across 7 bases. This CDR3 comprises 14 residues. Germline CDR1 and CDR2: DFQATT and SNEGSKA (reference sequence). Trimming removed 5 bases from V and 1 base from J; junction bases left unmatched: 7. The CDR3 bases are TGCAGTGCTTTAGAACAGGGGTTTAACTATGGCTACACCTTC. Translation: CSALEQGFNYGYTF.